Following are 26 T cell receptor beta chains from one sample sequenced in a study of shared clonotypes between healthy human individuals. Profiled with immunoSEQ multiplex PCR; TCRdb holds only in-frame clones, not every one. The table lists approximately 640,000 clones, approximately 75% of them singletons. Sequencing was carried out using memory CD4+ T cells sorted from blood. Described subset: CD45RA-negative fraction. Receptors were obtained from a woman aged 25 to 39 in good health.

V is TRBV11-2 and J is TRBJ2-7, with 8 bases identical to TRBD2. CDR3 size: 14 residues. Germline loops: CDR1 SGHAT, CDR2 FQNNGV. V was clipped by 5 bases and J by 2 bases; unmatched bases: 5. This chain's CDR3 is CASSPQAGAYEQYF. The DNA of the CDR3 is TGTGCCAGCAGCCCTCAAGCGGGAGCCTACGAGCAGTACTTC. Filled out from reference TRBV11-2 and TRBJ2-7, the complete variable domain reads EAGVAQSPRYKIIEKRQSVAFWCNPISGHATLYWYQQILGQGPKLLIQFQNNGVVDDSQLPKDRFSAERLKGVDSTLKIQPAKLEDSAVYLCASSPQAGAYEQYFGPGTRLTVT.

The chain has TRBV5-4 and TRBJ1-2, with 7 bases matching TRBD1. Germline-derived CDR1 and CDR2 are SGHNT and YYREEE (reference sequence). V trimming: 0 bases; J trimming: 4 bases; junction bases outside the gene matches: 6. This CDR3 is 15 amino acids long. CDR3 protein: CASSLGQGASYGYTF. The CDR3 nucleotides read TGTGCCAGCAGCTTGGGACAGGGCGCCAGCTATGGCTACACCTTC.

V and J are TRBV19 and TRBJ2-7; TRBD2 aligns across 8 bases. V shed 2 bases and J 4 bases; nucleotides not matched to a gene: 4. Germline lookup yields CDR1 LNHDA and CDR2 SQIVND (reference sequence). CDR3 length equals 14 residues. The CDR3 region is CASSISGGPYEQYF. CDR3 coding DNA: TGTGCCAGTAGTATATCGGGAGGGCCTTACGAGCAGTACTTC. The full variable domain, its missing parts supplied by reference TRBV19 and TRBJ2-7, is DGGITQSPKYLFRKEGQNVTLSCEQNLNHDAMYWYRQDPGQGLRLIYYSQIVNDFQKGDIAEGYSVSREKKESFPLTVTSAQKNPTAFYLCASSISGGPYEQYFGPGTRLTVT.

This clone was counted between two and nine times. The chain is built from TRBV6-4 and TRBJ2-2, with 8 nucleotides matching TRBD2. Per germline, CDR1 MRHNA and CDR2 SNTAGT. Losses at the gene ends were 6 bases for V and 4 bases for J; bases not matched to a gene: 4. CDR3 size: 14 residues. The CDR3 bases are TGTGCCAGCAGACGACTAGCGAGCACCGGGGAGCTGTTTTTT. Its translation: CASRRLASTGELFF.

This clone was seen only a few times. This chain links TRBV7-2 with TRBJ2-1; 7 bases are a match to TRBD1. J was trimmed by 6 bases and V by 5 bases; bases with no gene match: 4. The CDR3 sequence is 13 residues long. Germline V gene sequence: CDR1 SGHTA, CDR2 FQGNSA. CDR3 sequence: CASSKSGGNEQFF. The CDR3 DNA sequence: TGTGCCAGCAGCAAATCAGGGGGCAATGAGCAGTTCTTC.

Turning to this clone: Other DNA variants within this sample encode the same CDR3. The chain has TRBV18 and TRBJ1-1; D is perhaps TRBD1 (5 bases). Germline CDR1 and CDR2: KGHSH and LQKENI. V lost 3 bases and J 2 bases, leaving 13 bases between the germline ends. The CDR3 consists of 15 residues. The CDR3 loop reads CASSPPGTVNTEAFF. DNA of the CDR3: TGTGCCAGCTCACCCCCCGGGACCGTAAACACTGAAGCTTTCTTT.

The gene calls are TRBV19 and TRBJ2-2; D might be TRBD1 (6 bases). With 6 bases removed from V and 4 bases from J, the gap between germline ends came to 9 bases. CDR1 is LNHDA, CDR2 SQIVND, per germline (reference sequence). This CDR3 spans 13 amino acids. CDR3 region: CASRGQSTGELFF. CDR3 bases: TGTGCCAGTAGAGGACAGTCCACCGGGGAGCTGTTTTTT.

This chain uses TRBV28 with TRBJ2-5, with 7 bases fitting TRBD2. In germline, CDR1 is MDHEN, CDR2 SYDVKM. The J segment lost 5 bases and the V segment lost 4 bases, leaving 10 bases of the junction unmatched. CDR3 length: 15 amino acids. The CDR3 DNA sequence: TGTGCCAGCAGTTCCCTAGGGAGGGCGGAGGAGACCCAGTACTTC. It codes for CASSSLGRAEETQYF.

The chain has TRBV29-1 and TRBJ2-7, with no clear D. Germline-derived CDR1 and CDR2 are SQVTM and ANQGSEA. There are 12 residues in the CDR3. Trimming took off 4 bases at V and 4 bases at J, with 11 bases between the two ends. The CDR3 DNA reads TGCAGCGTTGGACACCAAGTATACGAGCAGTACTTC. It is translated as CSVGHQVYEQYF.

V usage is TRBV6-1 and J usage is TRBJ1-2, with D uncertain. The CDR3 is 16 residues long. V lost 3 bases to trimming and J lost 6 bases, with 20 bases between them. Germline CDR1 reads MNHNS; CDR2 reads SASEGT. The CDR3 reads CASSEAVGRQIDGYTF. CDR3 coding DNA: TGTGCCAGCAGTGAGGCAGTAGGACGGCAAATCGATGGCTACACCTTC.

The chain employs TRBV5-6 and TRBJ1-1, with a possible D match to TRBD1 (5 bases). This CDR3 contains 14 residues. Germline lookup yields CDR1 SGHDT and CDR2 YYEEEE. Trimming left V 5 bases short and J 0 bases short, with 11 bases between. Here the CDR3 reads CASSRQSMNTEAFF. The CDR3 DNA sequence: TGTGCCAGCAGTCGACAGAGCATGAACACTGAAGCTTTCTTT.

The rearrangement joins TRBV4-1 to TRBJ2-7, with 9 bases matching TRBD2. This CDR3 region has 14 residues. Germline CDR1 MGHRA, CDR2 YSYEKL. J lost 9 bases, V lost 1 base, and 7 bases had no gene match. The CDR3 region is CASSQGIAGVTQYF. The CDR3 region has the DNA TGCGCCAGCAGCCAAGGTATAGCGGGAGTAACGCAGTACTTC.

J is TRBJ2-7 and V is TRBV7-9; 10 bases agree with TRBD1. This CDR3 region has 16 residues. J was trimmed by 4 bases and V by 5 bases; bases with no gene match: 11. Per the germline V gene, CDR1 is SEHNR and CDR2 is FQNEAQ (reference sequence). The CDR3 sequence is CASSDPTGQGEYEQYF. In DNA form, the CDR3 reads TGTGCCAGCAGCGATCCGACTGGACAGGGGGAATACGAGCAGTACTTC.

The chain carries TRBV2 and TRBJ1-5; D remains unclear. CDR3 length: 13 residues. The germline V gene has CDR1 SNHLY and CDR2 FYNNEI. The V and J ends lost 7 bases and 3 bases respectively, with 10 bases between them. CDR3 nucleotide sequence: TGTGCCAGCAACGGAGGGTTCAATCAGCCCCAGCATTTT. Protein sequence: CASNGGFNQPQHF.

The V gene is TRBV28, the J gene TRBJ2-1; 7 bases match TRBD1. The junction had 7 bases not matched to a gene; V was cut back by 6 bases and J by 2 bases. Per germline, CDR1 MDHEN and CDR2 SYDVKM. The CDR3 length is 15 residues. The CDR3 bases are TGTGCCAGCAGCTATGACAGGGTCCCCTACAATGAGCAGTTCTTC. Its protein product is CASSYDRVPYNEQFF.

V gene TRBV6-5 combines with J gene TRBJ1-1; D call uncertain. The CDR3 has 12 residues. Trimming took off 8 bases at V and 0 bases at J, with 7 bases between the two ends. Germline assignment: CDR1 MNHEY and CDR2 SVGAGI. DNA of the CDR3: TGTGCCAGCGGACGGGTGAACACTGAAGCTTTCTTT. As protein: CASGRVNTEAFF.

The CDR3: CASSLVPITTEAFF. Here the CDR3 DNA reads TGTGCCAGCAGCTTGGTTCCAATAACCACTGAAGCTTTCTTT. The chain joins TRBV5-5 to TRBJ1-1; D gene uncertain. CDR3 length equals 14 residues. From germline, CDR1 is SGHKS and CDR2 YYEKEE (reference sequence). With 0 bases removed from V and 4 bases from J, the gap between germline ends came to 10 bases.

This clone was observed a few times. Other nucleotide sequences in the sample specify the same CDR3. The V and J genes are TRBV18 and TRBJ2-7, with 7 bases that match TRBD1. Trimming cost V 3 bases and J 2 bases; bases outside gene matches: 1. This CDR3 is built from 13 residues. CDR1 and CDR2 from the germline V gene are KGHSH and LQKENI. Here the CDR3 DNA reads TGTGCCAGCTCACCGGGACAGACCTACGAGCAGTACTTC. This gives the protein CASSPGQTYEQYF.

The rearrangement links TRBV11-2 to TRBJ2-3, with 11 bases matching TRBD2. After removal of 6 bases from V and 0 bases from J, the junction contained 2 bases not matched to a gene. The CDR3 runs to 15 residues. Germline CDR1 SGHAT, CDR2 FQNNGV. The CDR3 loop reads CASRRTSGSTDTQYF. CDR3 in DNA: TGTGCCAGCAGACGGACTAGCGGGAGCACAGATACGCAGTATTTT.

This clone came up a few times. CDR3 in amino acids: CASSPREQETQYF. The CDR3 bases are TGTGCCAGCAGCCCCAGGGAACAAGAGACCCAGTACTTC. The chain carries TRBV7-2 and TRBJ2-5; the D gene is possibly TRBD1 (5 bases). This CDR3 comprises 13 residues. Trimming removed 5 bases at V and 2 bases at J, with 9 bases between. CDR1 is SGHTA, CDR2 FQGNSA, per germline. The variable domain in full, with the rest retrieved from reference TRBV7-2 and TRBJ2-5, is GAGVSQSPSNKVTEKGKDVELRCDPISGHTALYWYRQSLGQGLEFLIYFQGNSAPDKSGLPSDRFSAERTGGSVSTLTIQRTQQEDSAVYLCASSPREQETQYFGPGTRLLVL.

This chain links TRBV18 with TRBJ2-3; D not certain. V lost 4 bases and J lost 6, with 11 bases in between. CDR3 length: 13 amino acids. Per germline, CDR1 KGHSH and CDR2 LQKENI. In DNA, the CDR3 is TGTGCCAGCTCACAATTGCCCGGCGATACGCAGTATTTT. Amino acid sequence: CASSQLPGDTQYF.

The chain recombines TRBV16 with TRBJ2-7; either TRBD1 or TRBD2 may supply D (5 bases each). CDR1 is KGHSY and CDR2 is FQNENV in the germline V gene. V was pared by 1 base and J by 1 base, with 17 bases between. The CDR3 runs 17 residues. The chain's CDR3 is CASSQFDWDQTSYEQYF. CDR3 sequence (DNA): TGTGCCAGCAGCCAATTTGATTGGGACCAGACATCCTACGAGCAGTACTTC.

The rearrangement uses TRBV10-3 and TRBJ2-7; the match to TRBD1 covers 10 bases. Germline CDR1 is ENHRY and CDR2 is SYGVKD. CDR3 size: 13 residues. J was trimmed by 4 bases and V by 11 bases; bases with no gene match: 8. Here the CDR3 DNA reads TGTGCCCTCTCCGGGACAGGGGAATACGAGCAGTACTTC. Encoded protein: CALSGTGEYEQYF.

V and J are TRBV9 and TRBJ2-7; D perhaps matches TRBD1 (7 bases). Germline-derived CDR1 and CDR2 are SGDLS and YYNGEE. This CDR3 has 14 residues. Trimming took off 4 bases at V and 3 bases at J, with 14 bases between the two ends. The CDR3 protein is CASSLRQGGYEQYF. CDR3 DNA: TGTGCCAGCAGCCTTCGCCAGGGGGGCTACGAGCAGTACTTC. The full variable domain, with the rest looked up from reference TRBV9 and TRBJ2-7, is DSGVTQTPKHLITATGQRVTLRCSPRSGDLSVYWYQQSLDQGLQFLIQYYNGEERAKGNILERFSAQQFPDLHSELNLSSLELGDSALYFCASSLRQGGYEQYFGPGTRLTVT.

This chain connects TRBV18 to TRBJ1-1, with D perhaps matching TRBD1 (6 bases). This CDR3 has 14 amino acids. V gave up 0 bases and J gave up 3 bases, with 8 bases separating them. CDR1 and CDR2 (germline): KGHSH, LQKENI. CDR3 nucleotide sequence: TGTGCCAGCTCACCACCTTCAGGGGACACTGAAGCTTTCTTT. Translated: CASSPPSGDTEAFF. Full variable domain (missing parts from reference TRBV18 and TRBJ1-1): NAGVMQNPRHLVRRRGQEARLRCSPMKGHSHVYWYRQLPEEGLKFMVYLQKENIIDESGMPKERFSAEFPKEGPSILRIQQVVRGDSAAYFCASSPPSGDTEAFFGQGTRLTVV.

This clone was counted many times. The rearrangement joins TRBV6-5 to TRBJ2-7, with 12 positions matching TRBD1. Germline lookup yields CDR1 MNHEY and CDR2 SVGAGI. With 4 bases clipped from V and 6 bases from J, the junction kept 7 bases outside the gene matches. The length of the CDR3 is 15 residues. CDR3: CASSSGQGALGEQYF. In DNA form, the CDR3 reads TGTGCCAGCAGTTCGGGACAGGGGGCGCTGGGCGAGCAGTACTTC.